A selection of T cell receptor beta chains follows, all from one sample in a study of T cell responses to AZD1222 COVID-19 vaccine. Clones were read by immunoSEQ multiplex PCR, and TCRdb kept only the in-frame ones, dropping some. Of 84,000 or so clones in the sample, 90% were seen once. Sequencing used peripheral blood, obtained 28 days after the second AZD1222 dose. These receptors were taken from an adult who received the AZD1222 COVID-19 vaccine. The CDR3 runs from the conserved cysteine through the conserved F or W. D genes are given only for firm matches. Size is stated for part of the rows, as once, few or many counts, or as a class when the clone is expanded.

clone size | J gene | D gene | V gene | CDR3 protein | CDR3 DNA
few | TRBJ1-1 | . | TRBV11-3 | CASSLHRLNTEAFF | TGTGCCAGCAGCTTACACAGGTTAAACACTGAAGCTTTCTTT
. | TRBJ1-1 | TRBD1 | TRBV5-1 | CASSPPNRAGGVEAFF | TGCGCCAGCAGCCCGCCAAACCGGGCAGGGGGCGTTGAAGCTTTCTTT
. | TRBJ2-2 | . | TRBV30 | CAWSQDDTGELFF | TGTGCCTGGAGCCAGGACGACACCGGGGAGCTGTTTTTT
. | TRBJ1-5 | . | TRBV12-2 | CASRQTGQALTVRNQPQHF | TGTGCAAGTCGACAAACGGGACAGGCCCTAACTGTAAGGAATCAGCCCCAGCATTTT
. | TRBJ1-2 | . | TRBV19 | CASSIGRDQEFGYTF | TGTGCCAGTAGTATAGGTAGGGATCAGGAGTTCGGCTACACCTTC
. | TRBJ2-1 | . | TRBV6-1 | CASSELYKSSYNEQFF | TGTGCCAGCAGCGAATTATACAAGAGCTCCTACAATGAGCAGTTCTTC
. | TRBJ2-7 | TRBD1 | TRBV19 | CASTPRGGAYLVDEQYF | TGTGCCAGTACCCCTAGAGGGGGCGCTTATTTAGTGGACGAGCAGTACTTC
once | TRBJ1-3 | TRBD1 | TRBV9 | CASSPHPGGGEANTIYF | TGTGCCAGCAGCCCTCACCCCGGAGGGGGCGAAGCAAACACCATATATTTT
. | TRBJ2-1 | . | TRBV13 | CASSSRQINYNEQFF | TGTGCCAGCAGCTCCCGACAGATTAACTACAATGAGCAGTTCTTC
. | TRBJ1-5 | . | TRBV7-8 | CASSFGRRASNQPQHF | TGTGCCAGCAGCTTCGGTCGCAGGGCAAGCAATCAGCCCCAGCATTTT
. | TRBJ2-5 | . | TRBV7-7 | CASSSLGGQETQYF | TGTGCCAGCAGCTCCCTTGGGGGCCAAGAGACCCAGTACTTC
. | TRBJ2-7 | TRBD2 | TRBV19 | CATGGGGGEQYF | TGTGCCACCGGGGGGGGAGGAGGCGAGCAGTACTTC
. | TRBJ1-3 | . | TRBV5-6 | CASSLGMGSGNTIYF | TGTGCCAGCAGCTTGGGTATGGGGTCAGGAAACACCATATATTTT
. | TRBJ2-2 | . | TRBV19 | CASSSQGGFDGELFF | TGTGCCAGTAGTTCGCAGGGGGGTTTTGACGGGGAGCTGTTTTTT
. | TRBJ1-3 | . | TRBV9 | CASTRRGSGNTIYF | TGTGCCAGCACCCGTCGGGGGTCTGGAAACACCATATATTTT
. | TRBJ2-2 | . | TRBV11-3 | CASSLIQVGGELFF | TGTGCCAGCAGCTTAATTCAGGTTGGAGGGGAGCTGTTTTTT
. | TRBJ2-3 | . | TRBV19 | CASSIWAGSTDTQYF | TGTGCCAGTAGTATATGGGCGGGGAGCACAGATACGCAGTATTTT
. | TRBJ2-6 | . | TRBV4-1 | CASSQLRGSGANVLTF | TGCGCCAGCAGCCAGCTACGGGGGTCTGGGGCCAACGTCCTGACTTTC
. | TRBJ2-3 | TRBD2 | TRBV4-3 | CASSQEWRGATDTQYF | TGCGCCAGCAGCCAAGAGTGGCGGGGGGCCACAGATACGCAGTATTTT
few | TRBJ1-2 | . | TRBV4-1 | CASSPDGTYGYTF | TGCGCCAGCAGCCCGGACGGCACCTATGGCTACACCTTC
. | TRBJ2-1 | . | TRBV2 | CASTERAYNEQFF | TGTGCCAGCACGGAGCGGGCGTACAATGAGCAGTTCTTC
. | TRBJ1-3 | . | TRBV6-2/TRBV6-3 | CASSYWGSSGNTIYF | TGTGCCAGCAGTTACTGGGGAAGCTCTGGAAACACCATATATTTT
. | TRBJ2-1 | . | TRBV9 | CASSVVLENEQFF | TGTGCCAGCAGCGTAGTGTTGGAAAATGAGCAGTTCTTC
. | TRBJ2-7 | . | TRBV23-1 | CAARDKSSYEQYF | TGCGCCGCCCGGGACAAGAGCTCCTACGAGCAGTACTTC